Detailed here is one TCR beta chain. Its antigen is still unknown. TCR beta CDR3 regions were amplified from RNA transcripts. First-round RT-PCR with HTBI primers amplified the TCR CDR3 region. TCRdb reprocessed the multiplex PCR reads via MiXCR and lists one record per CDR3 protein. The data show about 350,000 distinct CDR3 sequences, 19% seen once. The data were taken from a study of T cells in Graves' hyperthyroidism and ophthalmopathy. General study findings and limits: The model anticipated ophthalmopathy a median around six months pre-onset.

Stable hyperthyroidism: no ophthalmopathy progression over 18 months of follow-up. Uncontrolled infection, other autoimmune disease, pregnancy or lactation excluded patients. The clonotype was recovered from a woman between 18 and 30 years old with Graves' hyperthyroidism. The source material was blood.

CDR3 in DNA: TGTGCCACCAGTGAGGCCGGGAACCGAAGGGAAAACACCATATATTTT. It specifies CATSEAGNRRENTIYF. This rearrangement joins TRBV24-1 to TRBJ1-3; no clear D. V lost 4 bases and J lost 6, with 18 bases in between. The CDR3 spans 16 residues. Germline values: CDR1 KGHDR, CDR2 SFDVKD.